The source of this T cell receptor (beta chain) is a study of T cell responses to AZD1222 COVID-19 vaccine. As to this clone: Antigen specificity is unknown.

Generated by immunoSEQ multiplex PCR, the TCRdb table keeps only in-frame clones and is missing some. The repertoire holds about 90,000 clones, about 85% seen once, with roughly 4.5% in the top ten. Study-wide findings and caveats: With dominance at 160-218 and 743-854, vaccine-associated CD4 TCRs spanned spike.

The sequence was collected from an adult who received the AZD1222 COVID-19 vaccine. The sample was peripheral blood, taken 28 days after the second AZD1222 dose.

The CDR3 nucleotides read TGTGCCAGCAGCTACCTCCCCGGACAGGGGGCTTCAACTAATGAAAAACTGTTTTTT. This sequence encodes CASSYLPGQGASTNEKLFF. V usage is TRBV7-2 and J usage is TRBJ1-4; 11 bases are shared with TRBD1. This CDR3 region has 19 residues. Germline V lookup: CDR1 SGHTA, CDR2 FQGNSA. Trimming cost V 4 bases and J 0 bases; bases outside gene matches: 10.